Listed here is a single T cell receptor (beta chain). What it binds is unknown. The entry originates in a study of cytomegalovirus exposure and HLA in healthy donors. Study-wide findings and caveats: Three of the chains that were CMV-associated were confirmed in vitro to be specific for CMV antigens. The study assumed roughly uniform donor sequencing depth for presence/absence analyses. Owing to their indistinguishability, certain V segments, notably TRBV6-2 and TRBV6-3, were excluded. An Asian-associated ancestry cluster reportedly showed fewer N-insertions than the roughly 700-donor mean in a later analysis.

Both 60 Vbeta primers and 13 Jbeta primers went into the PCR. TCRdb's table, derived via immunoSEQ multiplex PCR, lists solely in-frame clones and lacks some. The sample carries more than 100,000 clones, approximately 80% recorded once. With 5 bases removed from V and 3 bases from J, the gap between germline ends came to 4 bases. CDR3 size: 11 residues. Germline CDR1 and CDR2: SGHVS and FQNEAQ. This chain links TRBV7-8 with TRBJ1-1; D remains unclear. This receptor was identified in a female donor in good health and CMV-seropositive. The sequencing input was PBMCs. The CDR3, as DNA: TGTGCCAGCAGCGGCCACACTGAAGCTTTCTTT. This sequence encodes CASSGHTEAFF.